Listed below are T cell receptor beta chains from one sample, sequenced in a study of radiotherapy plus CTLA-4 blockade in lung cancer. Generated by immunoSEQ multiplex PCR, the TCRdb table keeps only in-frame clones and is missing some. The sample records around 100,000 clones, about four fifths being singletons. The starting material was peripheral blood, obtained from a patient treated with radiotherapy plus ipilimumab. Every receptor here comes from a human donor with non-small cell lung cancer that progressed on radiotherapy plus ipilimumab. Some clones in this sample may be carry-over from other donors' samples. Both conserved end residues are part of each CDR3. The D gene is left open where the match is weak. Clone size is given for some rows only: seen once, a few or many times, or a class if the clone is expanded.

.,TRBJ2-2,TRBV12-5,.,TGTGCTAGTGGTTTGTGGGGCGGGGAGCTGTTTTTT,CASGLWGGELFF
many,TRBJ2-7,TRBV6-5,TRBD1,TGTGCCAGCAGTTACTCGTCAGGGGGTTCCTACGAGCAGTACTTC,CASSYSSGGSYEQYF
.,TRBJ2-7,TRBV7-2,TRBD2,TGTGCCAGCAGCTTAAGGCGGGGGGCCCCCTACGAGCAGTACTTC,CASSLRRGAPYEQYF
.,TRBJ2-5,TRBV5-1,TRBD2,TGCGCCAGCAGCGGTACGACTAGCGGCCAAGAGACCCAGTACTTC,CASSGTTSGQETQYF
.,TRBJ1-2,TRBV9,.,TGTGCCAGCAGCGTAATCCCATCATATGGCTACACCTTC,CASSVIPSYGYTF
.,TRBJ2-1,TRBV7-3,.,TGTGCCAGCAGCTTAACGCCTATTCGACAGATGAGCTCCTACAATGAGCAGTTCTTC,CASSLTPIRQMSSYNEQFF
.,TRBJ1-4,TRBV6-5,.,TGTGCCAGCAGGCTAACAAGGCTGGCTAATGAAAAACTGTTTTTT,CASRLTRLANEKLFF
.,TRBJ1-2,TRBV4-2,.,TGTGCCAGCAGCCCCGGGTCGGCAGGGGAACGTGGCTACACCTTC,CASSPGSAGERGYTF
.,TRBJ1-2,TRBV5-1,TRBD1,TGCGCCAGCAGCTTGTGGGGGACAGGGGAAATTAACTATGGCTACACCTTC,CASSLWGTGEINYGYTF
.,TRBJ2-3,TRBV5-8,.,TGTGCCAGCTCGCTGGGTTGGGCAGATACGCAGTATTTT,CASSLGWADTQYF
few,TRBJ2-5,TRBV29-1,.,TGCAGCGTTTACGATTCCCTCCAAGAGACCCAGTACTTC,CSVYDSLQETQYF
.,TRBJ1-5,TRBV5-1,.,TGCGCCAGCAAAATCAGACAGGCAGAACCTTATAGCAATCAGCCCCAGCATTTT,CASKIRQAEPYSNQPQHF
once,TRBJ1-1,TRBV19,.,TGTGCCAGTAGTCCGTTGACTTACACTGAAGCTTTCTTT,CASSPLTYTEAFF
.,TRBJ2-5,TRBV5-1,TRBD2,TGCGCCAGCAGCTTGGGTCCCGGGGGGGCCGACGAGACCCAGTACTTC,CASSLGPGGADETQYF
.,TRBJ1-6,TRBV7-2,TRBD1,TGTGCCAGCAGCTTACAGGGGGGTAATTCACCCCTCCACTTT,CASSLQGGNSPLHF
few,TRBJ1-3,TRBV6-4,TRBD1,TGTGCCAGCCACCTATCAGGGGGCGCAGGTCCCACCATATATTTT,CASHLSGGAGPTIYF
medium-sized,TRBJ2-6,TRBV19,.,TGTGCCACAGGGGGACTCTCTGGGGCCAACGTCCTGACTTTC,CATGGLSGANVLTF
.,TRBJ2-1,TRBV1,.,TGCACCAGCAGCCAAGCTGAGACTAGCGGGGACAATGAGCAGTTCTTC,CTSSQAETSGDNEQFF
.,TRBJ2-1,TRBV19,TRBD2,TGTGCCAGTAGAACCACTAGCGGGGGATACAATGAGCAGTTCTTC,CASRTTSGGYNEQFF
.,TRBJ2-4,TRBV15,.,TGTGCCACCAGCAGAGACCTTGGGACGAAAAACATTCAGTACTTC,CATSRDLGTKNIQYF
.,TRBJ2-7,TRBV6-6,.,TGTGCCAGCAGTTACCTCCACGAGCAGTACTTC,CASSYLHEQYF
once,TRBJ1-2,TRBV2,.,TGTGCCAGCACTTCCGGAGTTGCCGGGGGCTACACCTTC,CASTSGVAGGYTF
.,TRBJ2-7,TRBV5-1,.,TGCGCCAGCAGCTTGTACAGGACCCACGAGCAGTACTTC,CASSLYRTHEQYF
.,TRBJ2-3,TRBV30,.,TGTGCCTGGAGTGTCGGGGGTAGGACAGATACGCAGTATTTT,CAWSVGGRTDTQYF
.,TRBJ2-3,TRBV12-5,.,TGTGCTAGTGGTCTCACCCTAGGGCCCCAGGTCACAGATACGCAGTATTTT,CASGLTLGPQVTDTQYF
.,TRBJ1-4,TRBV25-1,TRBD1,TGTGCCAGCAGTGGGGCAGGGGGCGAAAAACTGTTTTTT,CASSGAGGEKLFF
.,TRBJ1-3,TRBV7-6,.,TGTGCCAGCAGCAATAGCATTGGCAGGGAGGGAAACACCATATATTTT,CASSNSIGREGNTIYF
.,TRBJ2-7,TRBV6-1,TRBD2,TGTGCCAGCAGTGTCGCCCTAGCGGGAGTGTACGAGCAGTACTTC,CASSVALAGVYEQYF
.,TRBJ2-3,TRBV27,.,TGTGCCAGCAGTTTAGGAGACAACACAGATACGCAGTATTTT,CASSLGDNTDTQYF
.,TRBJ1-2,TRBV5-1,TRBD1,TGCGCCAGCAGCTCCCAGGGGGAGGATGGCTACACCTTC,CASSSQGEDGYTF
.,TRBJ2-3,TRBV5-1,.,TGCGCCAGCAGCTTTTCAGGTTCCGAGGATACGCAGTATTTT,CASSFSGSEDTQYF
.,TRBJ2-5,TRBV6-5,.,TGTGCCAGCAGTTACTCGGAGACCCAGTACTTC,CASSYSETQYF
.,TRBJ1-4,TRBV4-3,.,TGCGCCAGCAGCCAACATAACCGGGACGCGGATGAAAAACTGTTTTTT,CASSQHNRDADEKLFF
.,TRBJ1-6,TRBV6-6,.,TGTGCCAGCAATGAGCCCGGACTGGGAATTATGCTCCTCCACTTT,CASNEPGLGIMLLHF
.,TRBJ2-7,TRBV7-2,TRBD1,TGTGCCAGCAGTTACCGGGACAGCACCTACGAGCAGTACTTC,CASSYRDSTYEQYF
.,TRBJ2-7,TRBV5-4,TRBD1,TGTGCCAGCAGCTACAGGGGGTGTCAGTACTTC,CASSYRGCQYF
once,TRBJ2-2,TRBV4-2,.,TGTGCCAGCAGCCCTGGGACACACACTAACACCGGGGAGCTGTTTTTT,CASSPGTHTNTGELFF
.,TRBJ2-7,TRBV6-1,.,TGTGCCAGCAGCCCCGGGGTCGGCTACGAGCAGTACTTC,CASSPGVGYEQYF
.,TRBJ1-5,TRBV7-8,.,TGTGCCAGCAGCTTAGACAGGGAGGGTCAGCCCCAGCATTTT,CASSLDREGQPQHF
once,TRBJ2-1,TRBV7-8,.,TGTGCCAGCAGCTTAGTATCGGAAAGTGAGCAGTTCTTC,CASSLVSESEQFF
.,TRBJ1-1,TRBV5-8,TRBD1,TGTGCCAGCAGCTTGGGATTTGACTACAGGGGCGACACTGAAGCTTTCTTT,CASSLGFDYRGDTEAFF